One sample yielded the 30 T cell receptor beta chains listed below, sequenced in a study of T cell responses to AZD1222 COVID-19 vaccine. Assay used: immunoSEQ multiplex PCR; TCRdb lists only in-frame clones, some missing. The sample lists roughly 70,000 clones, 80% to 90% occurring once. This specimen consisted of peripheral blood, obtained on day 0 of AZD1222 vaccination. All receptors derive from an adult in good health.

The chain is built from TRBV24-1 and TRBJ2-3; D unresolved. The germline V gene has CDR1 KGHDR and CDR2 SFDVKD. The CDR3 is 16 residues long. V was trimmed by 0 bases and J by 0 bases, leaving 9 bases between them. CDR3 amino acids: CATSDLRAGSTDTQYF. In DNA form, the CDR3 reads TGTGCCACCAGTGATTTGCGGGCAGGCAGCACAGATACGCAGTATTTT.

The rearrangement joins TRBV21-1 to TRBJ1-5. TRBV21-1 is annotated as a pseudogene. The CDR3 is 14 amino acids. CDR3 nucleotide sequence: TGTGCCAGCAGCAAATGTCCCGCCGTATTCCCCCAGCATTTT. Its protein is CASSKCPAVFPQHF.

The chain is built from TRBV7-9 and TRBJ2-5; TRBD2 might be the D (5 bases). From germline, CDR1 is SEHNR and CDR2 FQNEAQ (reference sequence). V shed 5 bases and J shed 4 bases, with 14 bases lying between them. CDR3 length equals 14 residues. CDR3 nucleotide sequence: TGTGCCAGCAGCCCCGACCCCAGCGGAGAGACCCAGTACTTC. Its protein product is CASSPDPSGETQYF.

The genes are TRBV7-9 and TRBJ2-7; 13 bases fit TRBD2. The CDR3 runs 16 residues. The junction had 7 bases not matched to a gene; V was cut back by 4 bases and J by 4 bases. Germline CDR1 SEHNR, CDR2 FQNEAQ (reference sequence). Here the CDR3 DNA reads TGTGCCAGCAGCTCGCACCGGACTAGCGGGAGTTACGAGCAGTACTTC. It encodes CASSSHRTSGSYEQYF. Variable domain in full (rest from reference TRBV7-9 and TRBJ2-7): DTGVSQNPRHKITKRGQNVTFRCDPISEHNRLYWYRQTLGQGPEFLTYFQNEAQLEKSRLLSDRFSAERPKGSFSTLEIQRTEQGDSAMYLCASSSHRTSGSYEQYFGPGTRLTVT.

The chain has TRBV5-4 and TRBJ2-6, with D perhaps matching TRBD2 (6 bases). Germline V lookup: CDR1 SGHNT, CDR2 YYREEE (reference sequence). The CDR3 consists of 16 residues. The V end was cut by 1 base, the J end by 2 bases, with 10 bases between. The CDR3 sequence is CASSLIPGAGANVLTF. The CDR3 region has the DNA TGTGCCAGCAGCTTGATCCCGGGGGCTGGGGCCAACGTCCTGACTTTC.

This chain connects TRBV4-3 to TRBJ2-3, with D perhaps TRBD1 (6 bases). This CDR3 has 15 residues. The germline V and J ends were trimmed by 0 bases and 2 bases, with 9 bases remaining between them. Germline V lookup: CDR1 LGHNA, CDR2 YSLEER. In DNA, the CDR3 is TGCGCCAGCAGCCAAGAATACAGGGCCACAGATACGCAGTATTTT. Protein product: CASSQEYRATDTQYF.

V usage is TRBV28 and J usage is TRBJ2-1, with 9 bases fitting TRBD2. Germline lookup yields CDR1 MDHEN and CDR2 SYDVKM. The V gene end was trimmed by 5 bases and the J gene end by 5 bases; junction bases not matched to a gene: 4. This CDR3 spans 14 amino acids. CDR3 residues: CASSTGLAHNEQFF. The CDR3 nucleotides are TGTGCCAGCAGTACGGGACTAGCCCACAATGAGCAGTTCTTC.

The chain couples TRBV10-2 to TRBJ1-3; no reliable D call. Between the trimmed V and J ends, which lost 0 bases and 2 bases, there was a span of 8 bases. This CDR3 is 15 amino acids long. Germline V lookup: CDR1 WSHSY, CDR2 SAAADI. The CDR3 sequence is CASSESPGPGNTIYF. In DNA, the CDR3 is TGCGCCAGCAGTGAGTCGCCTGGACCTGGAAACACCATATATTTT.

The chain uses TRBV23-1 and TRBJ2-5; possibly TRBD1 for D (6 bases). TRBV23-1 qualifies as an ORF whose function is uncertain. CDR3 length: 14 residues. V was shortened by 2 bases and J by 5 bases, with 12 bases between the two germline ends. As DNA, the CDR3 is TGCGCCAGCAGTCAAGGGGACAACGGGGAGACCCAGTACTTC. Its protein is CASSQGDNGETQYF.

A few counts support this clone. V gene TRBV11-2 combines with J gene TRBJ2-5; D tentatively reads TRBD1 or TRBD2 (5 bases each). Germline CDR1 SGHAT, CDR2 FQNNGV. The V and J ends lost 5 bases and 2 bases respectively, with 18 bases between them. There are 16 residues in the CDR3. The CDR3 loop reads CASSPRLGEFQETQYF. DNA of the CDR3: TGTGCCAGCAGCCCTCGACTGGGGGAATTTCAAGAGACCCAGTACTTC.

The chain carries TRBV4-1 and TRBJ1-3, with D possibly TRBD1 on 5 matching bases. The germline V and J ends were trimmed by 5 bases and 3 bases, with 14 bases remaining between them. Germline CDR1 is MGHRA and CDR2 is YSYEKL. The CDR3 has 15 amino acids. The CDR3 nucleotides are TGCGCCAGCAGCGCCACGGGGACGTTTGGAAACACCATATATTTT. It codes for CASSATGTFGNTIYF.

Only one count was recorded for this clone. The J gene is TRBJ2-1, the V gene TRBV7-3; 8 bases match TRBD2. Germline V gives CDR1 SGHTA, CDR2 FQGTGA. The V and J ends lost 5 bases and 8 bases, in that order; junction bases with no gene match: 11. This CDR3 spans 15 amino acids. The CDR3 protein is CASSPIGGAVDEQFF. The DNA for the CDR3 is TGTGCCAGCAGCCCTATCGGGGGGGCCGTCGATGAGCAGTTCTTC.

The rearrangement joins TRBV7-2 to TRBJ2-1; no reliable D call. The length of the CDR3 is 13 residues. Trimming left V 2 bases short and J 7 bases short, with 9 bases between. CDR1 SGHTA and CDR2 FQGNSA come from the germline V gene. The CDR3 region has the DNA TGTGCCAGCAGCTTATCCCCCAATAATGAGCAGTTCTTC. Translating gives CASSLSPNNEQFF.

The chain carries TRBV3-1 (or the pseudogene TRBV3-2) and TRBJ2-1; possible D gene TRBD2, 6 bases. CDR1 LGHDT and CDR2 YNNKEL come from the germline V gene (reference sequence). The CDR3 consists of 15 residues. V was shortened by 3 bases and J by 7 bases, with 16 bases between the two germline ends. The CDR3 spells CASSHSSQAGNEQFF. The CDR3, as DNA: TGTGCCAGCAGCCATTCCTCACAGGCGGGGAATGAGCAGTTCTTC.

The chain carries TRBV4-2 and TRBJ2-1; D not certain. The V gene lost 0 bases and the J gene lost 3 bases, with 9 bases spanning the gap. CDR1 and CDR2 from the germline V gene are LGHNA and YNFKEQ. The CDR3 extends over 15 amino acids. In DNA form, the CDR3 reads TGTGCCAGCAGCCAAGAAGGGTTTTACTACAATGAGCAGTTCTTC. It encodes CASSQEGFYYNEQFF.

The rearrangement links TRBV29-1 to TRBJ2-2; D is perhaps TRBD2 (5 bases). Trimming took 7 bases from V and 8 from J, leaving 17 bases between them. This CDR3 comprises 13 residues. In germline, CDR1 is SQVTM, CDR2 ANQGSEA. Written as DNA, the CDR3 is TGCAGCGCCACCATCACGGGGTTGGGGGAGCTGTTTTTT. Encoded protein: CSATITGLGELFF.

The chain recombines TRBV4-3 with TRBJ2-7; 7 bases match TRBD2. V gave up 0 bases and J gave up 3 bases; unmatched junction bases: 8. The germline gives CDR1 LGHNA, CDR2 YSLEER. CDR3 length: 16 residues. The CDR3 DNA reads TGCGCCAGCAGCCAAGAGGGGGGGATAGCGGTCTACGAGCAGTACTTC. The encoded protein is CASSQEGGIAVYEQYF.

This chain links TRBV2 with TRBJ2-2, with a possible D match to TRBD2 (6 bases). Germline values: CDR1 SNHLY, CDR2 FYNNEI. V lost 4 bases to trimming and J lost 1 base, with 10 bases between them. CDR3 length: 15 amino acids. The CDR3 sequence: CASSVNSGNTGELFF. For the CDR3, the DNA is TGTGCCAGCAGTGTGAATAGCGGGAACACCGGGGAGCTGTTTTTT.

The sample holds a few counts of this clone. V is TRBV4-2 and J is TRBJ2-7; 9 nucleotides align to TRBD2. The CDR3 sequence is 16 residues long. Germline trimming cut 0 bases from V and 7 bases from J; bases unmatched to any gene: 10. Germline lookup yields CDR1 LGHNA and CDR2 YNFKEQ. This CDR3 is CASSQDAAGGPGEQYF. The CDR3 nucleotides are TGTGCCAGCAGCCAAGATGCGGCGGGAGGGCCAGGGGAGCAGTACTTC.

The V call is TRBV6-5, the J call TRBJ2-5, with 11 nucleotides matching TRBD2. CDR1 is MNHEY, CDR2 SVGAGI, per germline. The length of the CDR3 is 15 residues. With V trimmed by 6 bases and J by 5 bases, 8 bases remained unmatched. CDR3 sequence reads: CASSLLAGDRETQYF. The CDR3 nucleotides are TGTGCCAGCAGCCTACTAGCGGGAGATCGGGAGACCCAGTACTTC.

The CDR3 spells CATSRVRTLLVAEAFF. CDR3 sequence (DNA): TGTGCCACCAGCAGAGTCCGGACGTTGCTGGTGGCTGAAGCTTTCTTT. V and J are TRBV15 and TRBJ1-1; D is unresolved. Per the germline V gene, CDR1 is LNHNV and CDR2 is YYDKDF (reference sequence). This CDR3 region has 16 residues. The V and J ends lost 1 base and 6 bases respectively, with 18 bases between them.

This rearrangement joins TRBV7-9 to TRBJ1-2; 11 bases are a match to TRBD1. Germline lookup yields CDR1 SEHNR and CDR2 FQNEAQ (reference sequence). The junction had 3 bases not matched to a gene; V was cut back by 5 bases and J by 4 bases. This CDR3 spans 14 amino acids. The CDR3 DNA sequence: TGTGCCAGCAGCCCCGGGACAGGGGGCTATGGCTACACCTTC. Translated: CASSPGTGGYGYTF.

This clone was seen a single time. This chain uses TRBV28 with TRBJ2-1; TRBD2 aligns across 11 bases. The V and J ends lost 3 bases and 0 bases, in that order; junction bases with no gene match: 7. The CDR3 is 18 amino acids. The V gene's germline CDR1 is MDHEN and CDR2 SYDVKM. The CDR3 DNA reads as TGTGCCAGCAGTTTTGTACTAGCGGGGGTGAGCTCCTACAATGAGCAGTTCTTC. Protein product: CASSFVLAGVSSYNEQFF.

The chain employs TRBV7-9 and TRBJ1-3; TRBD1 aligns across 8 bases. The germline gives CDR1 SEHNR, CDR2 FQNEAQ (reference sequence). The CDR3 consists of 15 residues. V shed 1 base, J shed 7 bases, and the junction held 6 bases outside the gene matches. This CDR3 is CASSLGTGRGNTIYF. The CDR3 nucleotides read TGTGCCAGCAGCTTAGGGACAGGGAGGGGGAACACCATATATTTT.

The CDR3 nucleotides are TGTGCCAGCCGAAGGGGGTCGGAGACCCAGTACTTC. Translated: CASRRGSETQYF. The chain recombines TRBV28 with TRBJ2-5; TRBD1 is a possible D gene (6 bases). The CDR3 spans 12 residues. The V end was cut by 8 bases, the J end by 5 bases, with 12 bases between. Germline V gene data show CDR1 as MDHEN and CDR2 as SYDVKM.

The chain links TRBV29-1 to TRBJ2-4, with D hard to call. V was pared by 6 bases and J by 7 bases, with 10 bases between. This CDR3 contains 11 residues. In germline, CDR1 is SQVTM, CDR2 ANQGSEA. CDR3 protein: CSVQTGNIQYF. CDR3 DNA: TGCAGCGTGCAGACCGGGAACATTCAGTACTTC.

The CDR3 reads CASSLPPGTKTRYEAENTEAFF. The CDR3 bases are TGTGCCAGCAGCTTACCCCCGGGAACCAAGACCAGATACGAAGCTGAGAACACTGAAGCTTTCTTT. This rearrangement joins TRBV7-7 to TRBJ1-1; D remains unclear. The CDR3 sequence is 22 residues long. Germline values: CDR1 SSHAT, CDR2 FNYEAQ (reference sequence). The V end lost 2 bases, the J end lost 1 base, and 32 bases lay between the germline ends.

The rearrangement joins TRBV7-3 to TRBJ2-2; 7 bases align to TRBD1. This CDR3 contains 15 residues. Germline CDR1 reads SGHTA; CDR2 reads FQGTGA. The J segment lost 7 bases and the V segment lost 6 bases, leaving 11 bases of the junction unmatched. The CDR3 is CASSGSRQGSGELFF. In DNA form, the CDR3 reads TGTGCCAGCAGTGGCTCCCGACAGGGTAGCGGGGAGCTGTTTTTT.

V gene TRBV24-1 combines with J gene TRBJ2-7; unclear D gene. The CDR3 consists of 13 residues. The V gene's germline CDR1 is KGHDR and CDR2 SFDVKD. Trimming left V 1 base short and J 5 bases short, with 8 bases between. The CDR3 coding sequence is TGTGCCACCAGTGATTTTAACAGCCACGAGCAGTACTTC. Translating it yields CATSDFNSHEQYF.

The J gene is TRBJ2-7, the V gene TRBV24-1; 9 bases match TRBD1. CDR3 size: 17 residues. Germline CDR1 and CDR2: KGHDR and SFDVKD. Losses at the gene ends were 5 bases for V and 1 base for J; bases not matched to a gene: 11. This CDR3 is CATSGRSRDRVSYEQYF. DNA for the CDR3: TGTGCCACCAGTGGGCGGTCGAGGGACAGGGTTTCCTACGAGCAGTACTTC.